A single sample gave rise to the 18 T cell receptor beta chains below, sequenced in a study of shared clonotypes between healthy human individuals. Sequenced by immunoSEQ multiplex PCR; TCRdb stores in-frame clones only, minus some. The sample lists about 2.1 million clones, around 93% occurring once. CD45RO-negative, CCR7-positively selected cells formed the naive CD8 fraction, excluding terminally differentiated effector memory CD45RA+ cells. Sequencing was done on a sample of naive CD8+ T cells from PBMCs. All receptors derive from a man between 18 and 35 years old in good health. Some clones in this sample may be carry-over from other donors' samples.

The rearrangement links TRBV10-1 to TRBJ2-1, with 10 bases fitting TRBD2. The ends lost 4 bases at V and 8 bases at J; junction bases unmatched: 14. The length of the CDR3 is 17 residues. The germline gives CDR1 WNHNN, CDR2 SYGVQD (reference sequence). The CDR3 nucleotides are TGCGCCAGCAGTGGTCTCACCTCTAGCGGGAGTCGTTATGAGCAGTTCTTC. Amino acid sequence: CASSGLTSSGSRYEQFF.

This clone was recorded only once. The chain is built from TRBV29-1 and TRBJ2-1; TRBD1 might be the D (6 bases). The CDR3 has 14 residues. V shed 6 bases and J shed 3 bases, with 15 bases lying between them. Per germline, CDR1 SQVTM and CDR2 ANQGSEA. CDR3 sequence reads: CSVKGGYGYNEQFF. The CDR3 nucleotides are TGCAGCGTCAAAGGGGGATATGGCTACAATGAGCAGTTCTTC.

The table lists this clone with a count of one. The chain carries TRBV10-3 and TRBJ2-1; the match to TRBD2 covers 10 bases. The V segment lost 0 bases and the J segment 6 bases; nucleotides outside the gene matches: 11. The CDR3 has 18 residues. From germline, CDR1 is ENHRY and CDR2 SYGVKD. Here the CDR3 DNA reads TGTGCCATCAGTGAGTCGACTCTAGGACTAGCGGCCCTCAATGAGCAGTTCTTC. It encodes CAISESTLGLAALNEQFF.

The chain is built from TRBV5-1 and TRBJ2-3; D possibly corresponds to TRBD2 (6 bases). The CDR3 has 17 amino acids. Germline lookup yields CDR1 SGHRS and CDR2 YFSETQ. V lost 0 bases and J 4 bases, leaving 18 bases between the germline ends. Here the CDR3 reads CASSLVPGDVWSDTQYF. For the CDR3, the DNA is TGCGCCAGCAGCTTGGTGCCGGGAGACGTATGGTCAGATACGCAGTATTTT.

The V and J genes are TRBV28 and TRBJ1-1; 9 bases line up with TRBD1. Germline CDR1 and CDR2: MDHEN and SYDVKM. The CDR3 sequence is 15 residues long. V lost 6 bases and J lost 3; bases outside the gene matches: 8. The chain's CDR3 is CASRRQGGRDTEAFF. In DNA form, the CDR3 reads TGTGCCAGCAGACGACAGGGGGGTAGGGACACTGAAGCTTTCTTT.

The chain is built from TRBV7-2 and TRBJ2-1; D tentatively reads TRBD1 or TRBD2 (5 bases each). The CDR3 runs 14 residues. Trimming left V 3 bases short and J 6 bases short, with 12 bases between. Germline V lookup: CDR1 SGHTA, CDR2 FQGNSA. As DNA, the CDR3 is TGTGCCAGCAGCTTTGGGGGTAAACCCAATGAGCAGTTCTTC. It codes for CASSFGGKPNEQFF.

CDR3 in amino acids: CASSALEGASGYTF. The CDR3 region has the DNA TGCGCCAGCAGCGCGCTGGAGGGGGCCAGCGGCTACACCTTC. This chain uses TRBV4-3 with TRBJ1-2, with TRBD1 identical over 7 bases. The CDR3 covers 14 residues. CDR1 and CDR2 (germline): LGHNA, YSLEER. The V and J ends lost 5 bases and 8 bases, in that order; junction bases with no gene match: 11.

The chain employs TRBV11-3 and TRBJ2-7, with a possible D match to TRBD2 (6 bases). CDR1 SGHNT and CDR2 YENEEA come from the germline V gene. The ends were cut back, 4 bases at V and 5 bases at J, with 21 bases in the middle. The CDR3 consists of 16 residues. Here the CDR3 reads CASSSRAGSPPDEQYF. The CDR3 coding sequence is TGTGCCAGCAGCTCCCGCGCGGGGTCCCCCCCGGACGAGCAGTACTTC.

The gene calls are TRBV6-5 and TRBJ2-3; maybe TRBD2 (6 bases). The V and J ends lost 5 bases and 5 bases respectively, with 14 bases between them. CDR1 and CDR2 from the germline V gene are MNHEY and SVGAGI. This CDR3 is built from 14 residues. The CDR3 reads CASSPFRAGDTQYF. For the CDR3, the DNA is TGTGCCAGCAGTCCCTTCCGAGCGGGAGATACGCAGTATTTT.

DNA of the CDR3: TGTGCCAGCAGTTCTGAGATTCTCGGCACAGATACGCAGTATTTT. Protein sequence: CASSSEILGTDTQYF. The chain combines TRBV27 with TRBJ2-3; D unresolved. In germline, CDR1 is MNHEY, CDR2 SMNVEV (reference sequence). The CDR3 totals 15 residues. The ends were cut back, 4 bases at V and 1 base at J, with 12 bases in the middle.

This clone was observed once. This chain joins TRBV11-2 and TRBJ2-1; D might be TRBD2 (5 bases). The CDR3 consists of 13 residues. Trimming removed 0 bases from V and 9 bases from J, with 9 bases in between. CDR1 is SGHAT and CDR2 is FQNNGV in the germline V gene. CDR3 bases: TGTGCCAGCAGCTTAGATCTGAGGGCTGAGCAGTTCTTC. Translated, it gives CASSLDLRAEQFF.

The rearrangement joins TRBV9 to TRBJ1-2; no clear D gene. The CDR3 contains 16 residues. Trimming left V 4 bases short and J 6 bases short, with 22 bases between. Germline CDR1 is SGDLS and CDR2 is YYNGEE. The CDR3 nucleotides are TGTGCCAGCAGCAACCCACTCGGCCCTTTTAGCCATGGCTACACCTTC. Amino acids: CASSNPLGPFSHGYTF.

Concerning this clone: Distinct nucleotide sequences in the sample also encode this CDR3. The CDR3 region is CASSIVASGSYEQYF. The CDR3 coding sequence is TGTGCCAGTAGTATTGTGGCTAGCGGCTCCTACGAGCAGTACTTC. The V and J genes are TRBV19 and TRBJ2-7; TRBD2 matches 7 bases. This CDR3 spans 15 amino acids. Germline loops: CDR1 LNHDA, CDR2 SQIVND (reference sequence). V dropped 3 bases and J dropped 0; count of bases not matched to a gene: 5.

The chain carries TRBV19 and TRBJ1-5; no definite D call. Trimming removed 3 bases at V and 9 bases at J, with 12 bases between. Germline loops: CDR1 LNHDA, CDR2 SQIVND (reference sequence). CDR3 length: 13 amino acids. This CDR3 reads CASSIGPTRPQHF. The CDR3 DNA reads as TGTGCCAGTAGTATTGGACCGACTCGGCCCCAGCATTTT. Supplemented by reference TRBV19 and TRBJ1-5, the full variable domain reads DGGITQSPKYLFRKEGQNVTLSCEQNLNHDAMYWYRQDPGQGLRLIYYSQIVNDFQKGDIAEGYSVSREKKESFPLTVTSAQKNPTAFYLCASSIGPTRPQHFGDGTRLSIL.

The chain is built from TRBV9 and TRBJ1-3; 7 bases map to TRBD1. From germline, CDR1 is SGDLS and CDR2 YYNGEE. This CDR3 comprises 15 residues. With V trimmed by 4 bases and J by 3 bases, 7 bases remained unmatched. CDR3 nucleotide sequence: TGTGCCAGCAGCCTGACAGGGTCAGGTGGAAACACCATATATTTT. It encodes CASSLTGSGGNTIYF.

The rearrangement links TRBV11-2 to TRBJ2-5; 8 nucleotides match TRBD1. Germline CDR1 and CDR2: SGHAT and FQNNGV. With V trimmed by 6 bases and J by 2 bases, 8 bases remained unmatched. The CDR3 has 15 amino acids. CDR3 amino acids: CASRTLGQEQETQYF. CDR3 bases: TGTGCCAGCAGAACCTTGGGACAGGAGCAAGAGACCCAGTACTTC. The full variable domain, in which reference TRBV11-2 and TRBJ2-5 provide the parts outside the CDR3, is EAGVAQSPRYKIIEKRQSVAFWCNPISGHATLYWYQQILGQGPKLLIQFQNNGVVDDSQLPKDRFSAERLKGVDSTLKIQPAKLEDSAVYLCASRTLGQEQETQYFGPGTRLLVL.

V and J are TRBV28 and TRBJ2-7; 8 bases are a match to TRBD1. Germline trimming cut 6 bases from V and 3 bases from J; bases unmatched to any gene: 7. The CDR3 length is 14 residues. The germline V gene has CDR1 MDHEN and CDR2 SYDVKM. As DNA, the CDR3 is TGTGCCAGCAGCAGAGAGGACAGGGACTACGAGCAGTACTTC. Protein: CASSREDRDYEQYF.

The chain uses TRBV11-2 and TRBJ2-1, with a weak D call TRBD2 (6 bases). This CDR3 comprises 13 residues. Trimming left V 3 bases short and J 9 bases short, with 12 bases between. The germline V gene has CDR1 SGHAT and CDR2 FQNNGV. CDR3 sequence (DNA): TGTGCCAGCAGCTTCCGGCGGGAAAGTGAGCAGTTCTTC. Translation: CASSFRRESEQFF.